This T cell receptor (beta chain) was retrieved from a study of Graves' ophthalmopathy and Graves' hyperthyroidism. CDR1 and CDR2 from the germline V gene are ENHRY and SYGVKD. V shed 8 bases and J 1 base; nucleotides not matched to a gene: 1. The CDR3 extends over 12 amino acids. For repertoire sequencing, the TCR beta CDR3 regions were amplified from RNA transcripts. A first-round RT-PCR used HTBI primers, followed by a second-round multiplex PCR. TCRdb itself ran the multiplex PCR reads through MiXCR, one entry per CDR3 protein. The sample contains roughly 1.1 million distinct CDR3 sequences, less than 45% of which appear only once. Other autoimmune diseases, uncontrolled infections, pregnancy or lactation led to the exclusion of patients. Diagnosis used clinical symptoms, serum thyroxine, TRAb, thyroid ultrasound and orbital computed tomography. The study's findings and limits: Discrimination between ophthalmopathy and stable hyperthyroidism by a 13-signature model showed about 88% sensitivity and 70% to 82% specificity.

In this sample, this clonotype turned up many times. Its specificity is not known. Source material: peripheral blood or thyroid tissue (not recorded which). The origin of this receptor is an adult man with Graves' hyperthyroidism. The V gene is TRBV10-3, the J gene TRBJ2-7, with TRBD1 identical over 8 bases. For the CDR3, the DNA is TGTGCCATCGGGACAGGTTCCTACGAGCAGTACTTC. It codes for CAIGTGSYEQYF.